This T cell receptor beta chain was captured in a study of cytomegalovirus exposure and HLA in healthy donors. Study-wide findings and caveats: TCR beta sequences reportedly predicted most subjects' HLA-A and HLA-B alleles accurately. In a later analysis, V- and J-gene trimming of beta chains associated with a DCLRE1C missense variant, replicated independently. Earlier findings revealed that most TCR beta V segments proved productive either about 87% or about 30% of the time.

A multiplex PCR was run with 60 Vbeta primers and 13 Jbeta primers. Clones were read by immunoSEQ multiplex PCR, and TCRdb kept only the in-frame ones, dropping some. The sample consists of around 91,000 clones, approximately 86% of them appearing once. In the case of this clone: Antigen specificity is unknown.

The CDR3 spans 18 residues. CDR1 is MNHEY, CDR2 SMNVEV, per germline (reference sequence). The ends lost 9 bases at V and 9 bases at J; junction bases unmatched: 20. This chain links TRBV27 with TRBJ2-1; TRBD2 agrees at 13 bases. Sequenced: PBMCs. This TCR derives from a man between 25 and 39 years old in good health and CMV-seropositive. CDR3 in amino acids: CASRRRTSGSLSVGEQFF. As DNA, the CDR3 is TGTGCCAGTAGAAGACGGACTAGCGGGAGCCTCTCGGTCGGTGAGCAGTTCTTC.